The 29 T cell receptor beta chains in this list originate from one sample, sequenced in a study of T cells in Graves' hyperthyroidism and ophthalmopathy (dated by TCRdb to the late 2010s). Libraries were made using multiplex PCR. Sequencing was carried out with an Illumina HiSeq 2000. The TCR beta CDR3 regions were amplified from RNA transcripts. The first round of RT-PCR for the TCR CDR3 was performed with the HTBI primer set and the Qiagen OneStep RT-PCR kit. The public sequencing data were trimmed at Q25 with fastp and processed into clonotypes with MiXCR by TCRdb, which kept only in-frame beta chains. Rows merge per CDR3 protein into single entries with the most common DNA and genes. The sample has around 690,000 distinct CDR3 sequences on record, 17% of them singletons. Together, the top ten hold around 16% of the sample. Specimen: blood. These receptors were collected from a man in his fifties with Graves' hyperthyroidism.

Many counts were recorded for this clonotype. The V call is TRBV28, the J call TRBJ2-7; 10 bases align to TRBD1. Trimming at V came to 5 bases and at J to 6 bases, leaving 10 bases not matched to a gene. The CDR3 runs to 15 residues. Germline CDR1 MDHEN, CDR2 SYDVKM. CDR3 region: CASSLDRGLMGEQYF. In DNA form, the CDR3 reads TGTGCCAGCAGTCTTGACAGGGGGCTGATGGGCGAGCAGTACTTC.

This clonotype was found a few times. The chain combines TRBV10-3 with TRBJ2-7, with D unresolved. This CDR3 is built from 13 residues. V dropped 2 bases and J dropped 1 base, with 6 bases sitting between them. Germline assignment: CDR1 ENHRY and CDR2 SYGVKD. CDR3: CAISEHGSYEQYF. CDR3 sequence (DNA): TGTGCCATCAGTGAGCACGGTTCCTACGAGCAGTACTTC.

This clonotype showed up just a few times. The chain is built from TRBV6-5 and TRBJ1-4; no clear D gene. CDR3 length equals 14 residues. The germline gives CDR1 MNHEY, CDR2 SVGAGI. Trimming left V 2 bases short and J 8 bases short, with 12 bases between. CDR3 sequence reads: CASSYTPADEKLFF. CDR3 DNA: TGTGCCAGCAGTTACACGCCGGCAGACGAAAAACTGTTTTTT.

A few counts support this clonotype. This sequence joins TRBV12-3 or TRBV12-4 and TRBJ2-5; 7 nucleotides align to TRBD2. This CDR3 is built from 14 residues. The ends lost 6 bases at V and 1 base at J; junction bases unmatched: 5. The DNA of the CDR3 is TGTGCCAGCAGACAAGGGACTATCCAAGAGACCCAGTACTTC. The encoded protein is CASRQGTIQETQYF.

This sequence joins TRBV10-2 and TRBJ1-2; D call uncertain. Trimming stripped 3 bases from V and 4 bases from J, with 15 bases between. The CDR3 totals 15 residues. CDR1 WSHSY and CDR2 SAAADI come from the germline V gene. CDR3 in amino acids: CASSDRATTGYGYTF. The CDR3 nucleotides read TGCGCCAGCAGTGATCGGGCAACTACGGGCTATGGCTACACCTTC.

The CDR3 coding sequence is TGCAGTGCTAATAACAGGTCAGGCTCCTACGAGCAGTACTTC. Translated: CSANNRSGSYEQYF. The rearrangement links TRBV20-1 to TRBJ2-7; the D gene is possibly TRBD1 (5 bases). Trimming took 4 bases from V and 0 from J, leaving 13 bases between them. The CDR3 contains 14 residues. CDR1 is DFQATT, CDR2 SNEGSKA, per germline (reference sequence).

This clonotype was recorded a few times. The chain employs TRBV27 and TRBJ1-4, with no clear D. V lost 1 base and J 0 bases, leaving 12 bases between the germline ends. Per the germline V gene, CDR1 is MNHEY and CDR2 is SMNVEV (reference sequence). CDR3 size: 17 residues. The CDR3 nucleotides read TGTGCCAGCAGTTTATATTCCCCCGAGTCAACTAATGAAAAACTGTTTTTT. This codes for CASSLYSPESTNEKLFF. Full variable domain (rest looked up from reference TRBV27 and TRBJ1-4): EAQVTQNPRYLITVTGKKLTVTCSQNMNHEYMSWYRQDPGLGLRQIYYSMNVEVTDKGDVPEGYKVSRKEKRNFPLILESPSPNQTSLYFCASSLYSPESTNEKLFFGSGTQLSVL.

This clonotype came up many times. CDR3 residues: CASSYPTLAGGDTSTDTQYF. DNA of the CDR3: TGTGCCAGCAGTTATCCAACCTTAGCGGGAGGCGACACTAGCACAGATACGCAGTATTTT. The chain employs TRBV6-1 and TRBJ2-3; TRBD2 agrees at 10 bases. CDR3 length equals 20 residues. J lost 0 bases, V lost 5 bases, and 17 bases had no gene match. Germline assignment: CDR1 MNHNS and CDR2 SASEGT.

This clonotype showed up many times. The chain links TRBV29-1 to TRBJ1-1; 8 nucleotides line up with TRBD1. V lost 0 bases, J lost 0 bases, and 12 bases stayed unmatched. The germline gives CDR1 SQVTM, CDR2 ANQGSEA. This CDR3 has 18 residues. The CDR3 bases are TGCAGCGTTGAAGATCACGGACAGGGATTAAGTCTGAACACTGAAGCTTTCTTT. Translation: CSVEDHGQGLSLNTEAFF.

The rearrangement uses TRBV4-1 and TRBJ1-2, with D unresolved. This CDR3 spans 14 amino acids. Trimming pared 1 base from V and 4 bases from J, leaving 10 bases between. Germline CDR1 reads MGHRA; CDR2 reads YSYEKL. The CDR3 spells CASSQVSQTYGYTF. CDR3 sequence (DNA): TGCGCCAGCAGCCAAGTAAGTCAGACCTATGGCTACACCTTC.

This clonotype was counted many times. The CDR3 bases are TGCAGTGTACCCGACAGGGGGATGAACACTGAAGCTTTCTTT. Residues: CSVPDRGMNTEAFF. The chain couples TRBV20-1 to TRBJ1-1, with TRBD1 identical over 9 bases. V lost 7 bases to trimming and J lost 0 bases; unmatched junction nucleotides: 6. Germline CDR1 DFQATT, CDR2 SNEGSKA (reference sequence). This CDR3 has 14 residues.

This clonotype was seen more than once but under ten times. The chain employs TRBV6-2 or TRBV6-3 and TRBJ2-3; the match to TRBD2 covers 8 bases. The CDR3 sequence is 13 residues long. Trimming at V came to 7 bases and at J to 5 bases, leaving 5 bases not matched to a gene. Looked up from germline, CDR1 is MNHEY and CDR2 is SVGEGT. CDR3 bases: TGTGCCAGCAAGGGACTAGACATAGATACGCAGTATTTT. Translating gives CASKGLDIDTQYF.

This clonotype was seen only a few times. Compared with germline, one end of the junction differs, possibly owing to a read error. This sequence joins TRBV24-1 and TRBJ2-2; D might be TRBD1 (6 bases). Germline V gives CDR1 KGHDR, CDR2 SFDVKD. The CDR3 is 16 residues long. The CDR3 loop reads CVTSDTTGTGTGELFF. CDR3 in DNA: TGTGTCACCAGTGACACTACAGGGACCGGGACCGGGGAGCTGTTTTTT.

This clonotype came up many times. The chain couples TRBV27 to TRBJ2-7; D uncertain. This CDR3 has 17 residues. The V end lost 2 bases, the J end lost 5 bases, and 22 bases lay between the germline ends. Germline CDR1 reads MNHEY; CDR2 reads SMNVEV (reference sequence). As DNA, the CDR3 is TGTGCCAGCAGTTTAATAGGGATAAGCTACTCAGAACACGAGCAGTACTTC. Translating gives CASSLIGISYSEHEQYF.

The chain combines TRBV7-2 with TRBJ2-6; 10 nucleotides match TRBD1. CDR1 and CDR2 from the germline V gene are SGHTA and FQGNSA. The CDR3 extends over 20 amino acids. Trimming removed 7 bases from V and 0 bases from J; junction bases left unmatched: 15. The CDR3 sequence is CASMPLSDRGFASGANVLTF. In DNA form, the CDR3 reads TGTGCCAGCATGCCATTGTCGGACAGGGGGTTTGCCTCTGGGGCCAACGTCCTGACTTTC.

This clonotype was observed a handful of times. The chain employs TRBV19 and TRBJ2-3; 12 bases line up with TRBD2. CDR1 LNHDA and CDR2 SQIVND come from the germline V gene (reference sequence). The CDR3 is 14 residues long. V lost 10 bases and J lost 2; bases outside the gene matches: 4. The CDR3 DNA is TGTGCCACCGGACTAGCGGGGTTCACAGATACGCAGTATTTT. It yields the protein CATGLAGFTDTQYF.

The chain joins TRBV20-1 to TRBJ1-1; the D is unclear. The germline CDR1 and CDR2 sequences are DFQATT and SNEGSKA (reference sequence). The length of the CDR3 is 14 residues. V was clipped by 5 bases and J by 1 base, with 14 bases between them. CDR3 protein: CSAEMRVRNTEAFF. CDR3 nucleotides: TGCAGTGCTGAAATGAGGGTACGGAACACTGAAGCTTTCTTT.

This chain connects TRBV19 to TRBJ2-7; TRBD1 agrees at 9 bases. V shed 5 bases and J 5 bases; nucleotides not matched to a gene: 7. The germline V gene encodes CDR1 LNHDA and CDR2 SQIVND (reference sequence). The CDR3 covers 14 residues. The CDR3 reads CASSARDRVNEQYF. Here the CDR3 DNA reads TGTGCCAGTAGTGCCCGGGACAGGGTCAACGAGCAGTACTTC.

This clonotype was seen a handful of times. The chain carries TRBV4-3 and TRBJ2-3, with 10 bases lining up with TRBD2. The CDR3 consists of 15 residues. From germline, CDR1 is LGHNA and CDR2 YSLEER. V trimming: 4 bases; J trimming: 4 bases; junction bases outside the gene matches: 5. Here the CDR3 DNA reads TGCGCCAGCAGCCGATCTAGCGGGAGACCAGATACGCAGTATTTT. Amino acid sequence: CASSRSSGRPDTQYF.

This clonotype showed up many times. The V call is TRBV27, the J call TRBJ1-6, with D uncertain. Trimming took 1 base from V and 6 from J, leaving 10 bases between them. This CDR3 contains 15 residues. Germline CDR1 is MNHEY and CDR2 is SMNVEV (reference sequence). In nucleotides, the CDR3 is TGTGCCAGCAGTTTATTGGCAGGCCGTAATTCACCCCTCCACTTT. It specifies CASSLLAGRNSPLHF.

This chain joins TRBV11-3 and TRBJ2-1; a possible D gene is TRBD2 (5 bases). Germline CDR1 reads SGHNT; CDR2 reads YENEEA. With 5 bases removed from V and 3 bases from J, the gap between germline ends came to 17 bases. The CDR3 totals 16 residues. DNA of the CDR3: TGTGCCAGCAGCCCCGACTACCCAAGGAACTACAATGAGCAGTTCTTC. It is translated as CASSPDYPRNYNEQFF. Combining the CDR3 with reference TRBV11-3 and TRBJ2-1 gives the whole variable domain EAGVVQSPRYKIIEKKQPVAFWCNPISGHNTLYWYLQNLGQGPELLIRYENEEAVDDSQLPKDRFSAERLKGVDSTLKIQPAELGDSAVYLCASSPDYPRNYNEQFFGPGTRLTVL.

The genes are TRBV28 and TRBJ2-1; TRBD1 matches 9 bases. CDR3 length: 14 residues. In germline, CDR1 is MDHEN, CDR2 SYDVKM. Trimming took 7 bases from V and 3 from J; bases not matched to a gene: 4. The CDR3 reads CASNRGQSYNEQFF. CDR3 in DNA: TGTGCCAGCAACAGGGGGCAAAGCTACAATGAGCAGTTCTTC.

Points on this clonotype: This may stem from a read error, because a much larger clone lies one nucleotide away. This sequence joins TRBV2 and TRBJ1-5; D uncertain. The length of the CDR3 is 12 residues. Germline assignment: CDR1 SNHLY and CDR2 FYNNEI. As DNA, the CDR3 is TGTGCCCGCAGTGAGATAGGTCAGCCCCAGCATTTT. This codes for CARSEIGQPQHF.

The sample holds many counts of this clonotype. The chain links TRBV20-1 to TRBJ1-1, with D hard to call. Trimming removed 3 bases at V and 0 bases at J, with 8 bases between. Germline V CDR1 and CDR2: DFQATT, SNEGSKA (reference sequence). The CDR3 totals 13 residues. The CDR3 loop is CSASPSMNTEAFF. DNA for the CDR3: TGCAGTGCTAGCCCAAGTATGAACACTGAAGCTTTCTTT.

At least ten counts were recorded for this clonotype. The V call is TRBV2, the J call TRBJ2-3, with D tentatively TRBD1 (6 bases). CDR3 length: 13 amino acids. V was clipped by 5 bases and J by 2 bases, with 8 bases between them. The germline V gene has CDR1 SNHLY and CDR2 FYNNEI. CDR3 amino acids: CASSWDNTDTQYF. The DNA for the CDR3 is TGTGCCAGCAGTTGGGACAACACAGATACGCAGTATTTT. The full variable domain, rest sourced from reference TRBV2 and TRBJ2-3, is EPEVTQTPSHQVTQMGQEVILRCVPISNHLYFYWYRQILGQKVEFLVSFYNNEISEKSEIFDDQFSVERPDGSNFTLKIRSTKLEDSAMYFCASSWDNTDTQYFGPGTRLTVL.

This clonotype was seen more than once but under ten times. J is TRBJ1-1 and V is TRBV4-3; possible D gene TRBD1, 5 bases. V lost 0 bases, J lost 6 bases, and 8 bases lay in between. In germline, CDR1 is LGHNA, CDR2 YSLEER. This CDR3 comprises 13 residues. The CDR3 DNA reads TGCGCCAGCAGCCAAGACGGGACCGCTGAAGCTTTCTTT. It is translated as CASSQDGTAEAFF.

This clonotype has just a few counts. The chain joins TRBV4-1 to TRBJ2-2; the match to TRBD2 covers 13 bases. After removal of 2 bases from V and 4 bases from J, the junction contained 4 bases not matched to a gene. This CDR3 comprises 17 residues. Per germline, CDR1 MGHRA and CDR2 YSYEKL. The CDR3 DNA reads TGCGCCAGCAGCCAACCTCGACTAGCGGGAGGCACCGGGGAGCTGTTTTTT. The encoded protein is CASSQPRLAGGTGELFF.

This clonotype was seen at least ten times. The chain joins TRBV12-3 or TRBV12-4 to TRBJ1-1; 7 nucleotides agree with TRBD1. V shed 7 bases, J shed 4 bases, and the junction held 12 bases outside the gene matches. The CDR3 covers 15 residues. The CDR3 DNA sequence: TGTGCCAGCAACGACCCGACAGGGTCGGGCACTGAAGCTTTCTTT. Translating gives CASNDPTGSGTEAFF.

This clonotype was observed a few times. This chain joins TRBV20-1 and TRBJ1-1; no clear D gene. With 1 base removed from V and 10 bases from J, the gap between germline ends came to 19 bases. CDR3 length: 14 amino acids. CDR1 is DFQATT, CDR2 SNEGSKA, per germline (reference sequence). CDR3 sequence reads: CSARVFRVGSAAFF. CDR3 sequence (DNA): TGCAGTGCTAGAGTTTTTAGGGTGGGGTCGGCAGCTTTCTTT.